A single sample is the source of the 29 T cell receptor beta chains below, sequenced in a study of cytomegalovirus exposure and HLA in healthy donors (dated by TCRdb to about 2017). Library creation used the immunoSEQ multiplex PCR assay. Imported from immuneACCESS, the table was reduced by TCRdb to in-frame sequences with V and J called. These copies leave out some clones; in studies compared against another copy, an unresolved V gene accounts for under half, and the cause of the remainder is not known. For this sample there are roughly 140,000 clones; 80% to 95% appear just once. The ten largest clones add up to approximately 0.7% of the sample. Sequencing input: PBMCs. These receptors were taken from a man aged 18-30 years in good health and CMV-seronegative.

The chain joins TRBV4-1 to TRBJ2-7; 8 nucleotides agree with TRBD2. Germline trimming cut 0 bases from V and 3 bases from J; bases unmatched to any gene: 10. CDR1 and CDR2 (germline): MGHRA, YSYEKL. The CDR3 extends over 17 amino acids. CDR3 sequence reads: CASSQDRGLGGFYEQYF. DNA for the CDR3: TGCGCCAGCAGCCAAGATCGGGGACTAGGAGGGTTCTACGAGCAGTACTTC.

This chain links TRBV15 with TRBJ1-2, with 8 bases fitting TRBD1. This CDR3 region has 12 residues. Germline V CDR1 and CDR2: LNHNV, YYDKDF (reference sequence). V shed 8 bases and J 4 bases; nucleotides not matched to a gene: 3. CDR3: CATYGQGYGYTF. The CDR3 bases are TGTGCCACCTATGGACAGGGCTATGGCTACACCTTC.

The chain employs TRBV6-1 and TRBJ2-5, with 10 bases fitting TRBD1. CDR3 length: 17 amino acids. Germline CDR1 reads MNHNS; CDR2 reads SASEGT. The junction had 10 bases not matched to a gene; V was cut back by 2 bases and J by 4 bases. For the CDR3, the DNA is TGTGCCAGCAGTGAACTACCAGGACAGGGGGGAGCAGAGACCCAGTACTTC. The encoded protein is CASSELPGQGGAETQYF.

The chain has TRBV2 and TRBJ2-7, with 13 nucleotides matching TRBD2. The V and J ends lost 5 bases and 2 bases, in that order; junction bases with no gene match: 6. The CDR3 extends over 16 amino acids. From germline, CDR1 is SNHLY and CDR2 FYNNEI. The CDR3: CASSPTSGREAYEQYV. CDR3 coding DNA: TGTGCCAGCAGTCCCACTAGCGGGAGGGAGGCCTACGAGCAGTACGTC.

This sequence joins TRBV5-4 and TRBJ2-5; D not certain. The V gene's germline CDR1 is SGHNT and CDR2 YYREEE (reference sequence). Trimming took 0 bases from V and 2 from J, leaving 8 bases between them. The CDR3 runs 14 residues. Here the CDR3 DNA reads TGTGCCAGCAGCTTGGGAGACTTTCAAGAGACCCAGTACTTC. This sequence encodes CASSLGDFQETQYF.

This clone was found once. The gene calls are TRBV18 and TRBJ1-1, with TRBD1 matching 7 bases. The CDR3 is 15 amino acids. Unmatched junction bases numbered 9, after V lost 6 bases and J lost 2 bases. CDR1 is KGHSH, CDR2 LQKENI, per germline. The CDR3 reads CASSLRGALNTEAFF. CDR3 nucleotides: TGTGCCAGCTCCCTCAGGGGGGCCCTCAACACTGAAGCTTTCTTT. Supplemented by reference TRBV18 and TRBJ1-1, the full variable domain reads NAGVMQNPRHLVRRRGQEARLRCSPMKGHSHVYWYRQLPEEGLKFMVYLQKENIIDESGMPKERFSAEFPKEGPSILRIQQVVRGDSAAYFCASSLRGALNTEAFFGQGTRLTVV.

V usage is TRBV27 and J usage is TRBJ1-5, with a weak D call TRBD1 (6 bases). Per germline, CDR1 MNHEY and CDR2 SMNVEV (reference sequence). The CDR3 totals 15 residues. V gave up 5 bases and J gave up 6 bases, with 17 bases separating them. CDR3 region: CASSPMGGARQPQHF. For the CDR3, the DNA is TGTGCCAGCAGTCCGATGGGGGGGGCGCGTCAGCCCCAGCATTTT.

The CDR3, as DNA: TGTGCCAGTAGTAGGGGGATCCTACGCAGGGGATCTAAAGCCAAAAACATTCAGTACTTC. Translation: CASSRGILRRGSKAKNIQYF. This chain joins TRBV19 and TRBJ2-4; perhaps TRBD1 as D (6 bases). The V end lost 4 bases, the J end lost 0 bases, and 25 bases lay between the germline ends. Germline V lookup: CDR1 LNHDA, CDR2 SQIVND (reference sequence). The CDR3 is 20 residues long.

The chain employs TRBV21-1 and TRBJ1-3; the D call TRBD1 from the table was never checked on the DNA. TRBV21-1 is reported as a pseudogene. This CDR3 comprises 21 residues. CDR3 sequence (DNA): TGTGCCAGCAGCAAAGAAAGGGTGGGACAGGGGGGCAAGAGCTCTGGAAACACCATATATTTT. Translating it yields CASSKERVGQGGKSSGNTIYF.

V gene TRBV9 combines with J gene TRBJ2-6, with 9 bases lining up with TRBD1. CDR3 size: 18 residues. In germline, CDR1 is SGDLS, CDR2 YYNGEE. V lost 3 bases to trimming and J lost 0 bases; unmatched junction nucleotides: 7. The CDR3 coding sequence is TGTGCCAGCAGCGCCAGACAGGGGGTAAACTCTGGGGCCAACGTCCTGACTTTC. It specifies CASSARQGVNSGANVLTF.

The chain combines TRBV9 with TRBJ1-2; 7 nucleotides match TRBD1. The CDR3 is made up of 14 amino acids. The junction had 4 bases not matched to a gene; V was cut back by 0 bases and J by 5 bases. CDR1 and CDR2 from the germline V gene are SGDLS and YYNGEE. The CDR3 reads CASSVGDSLYGYTF. Here the CDR3 DNA reads TGTGCCAGCAGCGTAGGGGACAGCCTATATGGCTACACCTTC.

This chain connects TRBV5-6 to TRBJ2-4, with TRBD1 as a possible D gene (6 bases). CDR1 is SGHDT and CDR2 is YYEEEE in the germline V gene. V lost 4 bases and J 1 base, leaving 12 bases between the germline ends. This CDR3 comprises 15 residues. As DNA, the CDR3 is TGTGCCAGCAGCCAGGGGCGCTCCGCCAAAAACATTCAGTACTTC. Encoded protein: CASSQGRSAKNIQYF.

The chain couples TRBV29-1 to TRBJ2-2; possibly TRBD1 for D (5 bases). The germline V and J ends were trimmed by 6 bases and 1 base, with 9 bases remaining between them. The CDR3 runs 13 residues. CDR1 and CDR2 (germline): SQVTM, ANQGSEA. Here the CDR3 reads CSVGTGNTGELFF. In DNA, the CDR3 is TGCAGCGTGGGTACAGGGAACACCGGGGAGCTGTTTTTT.

The rearrangement uses TRBV2 and TRBJ2-1; maybe TRBD2 (5 bases). Germline V gives CDR1 SNHLY, CDR2 FYNNEI. V dropped 5 bases and J dropped 9 bases, with 20 bases sitting between them. The CDR3 loop spans 15 amino acids. CDR3 sequence: CASSNREGVVGEQFF. The CDR3 nucleotides are TGTGCCAGCAGTAATCGGGAAGGAGTCGTGGGTGAGCAGTTCTTC.

The V gene is TRBV9, the J gene TRBJ2-1, with TRBD1 matching over 9 bases. Germline assignment: CDR1 SGDLS and CDR2 YYNGEE. CDR3 size: 15 residues. With V trimmed by 4 bases and J by 4 bases, 6 bases remained unmatched. The CDR3, as DNA: TGTGCCAGCAGCACCAGGGGACAGGGTTACAATGAGCAGTTCTTC. Translation gives CASSTRGQGYNEQFF.

The chain carries TRBV5-1 and TRBJ2-5, with a weak D call TRBD2 (5 bases). Germline V gives CDR1 SGHRS, CDR2 YFSETQ. The CDR3 consists of 14 residues. V lost 2 bases and J lost 0, with 8 bases in between. In DNA, the CDR3 is TGCGCCAGCAGCTTCGGGGTCAACCAAGAGACCCAGTACTTC. Its protein product is CASSFGVNQETQYF. The whole variable domain, filled in from reference TRBV5-1 and TRBJ2-5, reads KAGVTQTPRYLIKTRGQQVTLSCSPISGHRSVSWYQQTPGQGLQFLFEYFSETQRNKGNFPGRFSGRQFSNSRSEMNVSTLELGDSALYLCASSFGVNQETQYFGPGTRLLVL.

The rearrangement links TRBV2 to TRBJ2-1, with 9 bases fitting TRBD1. The V gene end was trimmed by 3 bases and the J gene end by 7 bases; junction bases not matched to a gene: 4. Germline-derived CDR1 and CDR2 are SNHLY and FYNNEI. The CDR3 consists of 14 residues. The DNA of the CDR3 is TGTGCCAGCAGTGAGGACAGGGGCGAGAATGAGCAGTTCTTC. Amino acid sequence: CASSEDRGENEQFF.

This chain uses TRBV30 with TRBJ2-7; D gene unclear. Trimming removed 3 bases at V and 4 bases at J, with 13 bases between. The germline gives CDR1 GTSNPN, CDR2 SVGIG (reference sequence). The CDR3 is made up of 13 amino acids. The CDR3, as DNA: TGTGCCTGGAGACCAACTATGAGTTACGAGCAGTACTTC. This codes for CAWRPTMSYEQYF.

The chain recombines TRBV28 with TRBJ1-3; TRBD1 agrees at 9 bases. Germline values: CDR1 MDHEN, CDR2 SYDVKM. The trim removed 7 bases at V and 4 bases at J, leaving 5 bases unmatched. This CDR3 has 14 amino acids. In DNA form, the CDR3 reads TGTGCCAGCAAGGGGACAGGGTCCGGAAACACCATATATTTT. It encodes CASKGTGSGNTIYF.

The rearrangement joins TRBV5-1 to TRBJ2-7, with D maybe TRBD1 (6 bases). Trimming removed 7 bases from V and 4 bases from J, with 21 bases in between. The CDR3 consists of 15 residues. Germline-derived CDR1 and CDR2 are SGHRS and YFSETQ. CDR3 in DNA: TGCGCCAGCGCGAACAGGGAAGTCTCGATATACGAGCAGTACTTC. Residues: CASANREVSIYEQYF.

The gene calls are TRBV4-1 and TRBJ1-3; 11 positions match TRBD1. In germline, CDR1 is MGHRA, CDR2 YSYEKL. CDR3 size: 21 residues. Trimming removed 2 bases from V and 3 bases from J; junction bases left unmatched: 18. CDR3 DNA sequence: TGCGCCAGCAGCCAAACAAACACGGGACAGGGGGTCGGAGCCTTTGGAAACACCATATATTTT. It translates to CASSQTNTGQGVGAFGNTIYF.

The table lists this clone with a count of one. V usage is TRBV7-9 and J usage is TRBJ1-5; 7 nucleotides line up with TRBD1. The CDR3 extends over 14 amino acids. The ends lost 5 bases at V and 3 bases at J; junction bases unmatched: 4. Germline loops: CDR1 SEHNR, CDR2 FQNEAQ (reference sequence). The CDR3 sequence: CASSRTGPNQPQHF. CDR3 nucleotides: TGTGCCAGCAGCCGGACAGGACCCAATCAGCCCCAGCATTTT.

The V gene is TRBV27, the J gene TRBJ1-2; 7 bases map to TRBD1. Germline V gene sequence: CDR1 MNHEY, CDR2 SMNVEV (reference sequence). V gave up 5 bases and J gave up 2 bases; unmatched junction bases: 5. The length of the CDR3 is 14 residues. The CDR3 DNA reads TGTGCCAGCAGTACTCTACAGGGGAACTATGGCTACACCTTC. Translated: CASSTLQGNYGYTF.

The chain uses TRBV18 and TRBJ2-2, with 7 nucleotides matching TRBD2. CDR3 size: 16 residues. The V and J ends lost 3 bases and 2 bases, in that order; junction bases with no gene match: 6. The germline gives CDR1 KGHSH, CDR2 LQKENI. CDR3 bases: TGTGCCAGCTCACCGAGCGGGACTCCTAACACCGGGGAGCTGTTTTTT. Its translation: CASSPSGTPNTGELFF.

J is TRBJ2-1 and V is TRBV25-1; D is uncertain. Deletions cut 6 bases from V and 2 bases from J, with 11 bases between. The V gene's germline CDR1 is MGHDK and CDR2 SYGVNS. The CDR3 spans 14 residues. DNA for the CDR3: TGTGCCAGCAGCGAGAGTATCACCTACAATGAGCAGTTCTTC. This translates into CASSESITYNEQFF.

V is TRBV4-1 and J is TRBJ2-3, with 7 bases matching TRBD2. The length of the CDR3 is 17 residues. V dropped 1 base and J dropped 4; count of bases not matched to a gene: 11. Germline loops: CDR1 MGHRA, CDR2 YSYEKL. As DNA, the CDR3 is TGCGCCAGCAGCCAAGTCTGGACTGGCGGGAGCGCAGATACGCAGTATTTT. It encodes CASSQVWTGGSADTQYF.

The V call is TRBV5-1, the J call TRBJ1-4; TRBD1 is a possible D gene (5 bases). The CDR3 sequence is 14 residues long. V was pared by 0 bases and J by 7 bases, with 10 bases between. In germline, CDR1 is SGHRS, CDR2 YFSETQ. Here the CDR3 DNA reads TGCGCCAGCAGCTTGGAAGGGGTGGGTGAAAAACTGTTTTTT. Translated, it gives CASSLEGVGEKLFF.

This sequence joins TRBV5-6 and TRBJ2-7, with TRBD2 matching 8 bases. This CDR3 spans 15 amino acids. The junction had 7 bases not matched to a gene; V was cut back by 0 bases and J by 5 bases. Germline V gives CDR1 SGHDT, CDR2 YYEEEE. CDR3 amino acids: CASSLAGRAGNEQYV. The CDR3 DNA follows: TGTGCCAGCAGCTTGGCCGGGAGGGCCGGTAACGAGCAGTACGTC.

This clone is a singleton in its sample. The chain uses TRBV13 and TRBJ2-3; possibly TRBD1 for D (6 bases). The CDR3 consists of 19 residues. V was trimmed by 1 base and J by 3 bases, leaving 23 bases between them. Germline V gene data show CDR1 as PRHDT and CDR2 as FYEKMQ (reference sequence). CDR3 sequence: CASSLVSLWTDRITDTQYF. The CDR3 nucleotides are TGTGCCAGCAGCTTAGTATCGCTTTGGACAGACCGAATAACAGATACGCAGTATTTT.